This entry lists 25 T cell receptor beta chains sequenced from one sample in a study of vaccination effects on CD4 cells after COVID-19. Prior to sequencing, the ViraFEST assay stimulated PBMC with viral peptide pools, which expanded the antigen-specific CD4+ T cells. After around nine days in culture, the CD4+ T cells were isolated. The person was diagnosed with PCR-confirmed SARS-CoV-2 infection between March and December 2020. Antigens for these TCRs are unknown. Data came from immunoSEQ multiplex PCR; TCRdb stores just in-frame clones and leaves some out. The data contain 55,000 to 90,000 clones, over 60% of them singletons. Sample: CD4+ T cells from PBMCs cultured with HIV peptides, taken before COVID-19 vaccination. The subset: HIV-1 Nef peptide pool negative control/reference culture. Receptor source: a human donor who had a prior SARS-CoV-2 infection.

Only a few counts were recorded for this clone. This sequence joins TRBV6-5 and TRBJ2-1; TRBD1 matches at 8 bases. The CDR3 contains 15 residues. CDR1 MNHEY and CDR2 SVGAGI come from the germline V gene. The V and J ends lost 7 bases and 2 bases, in that order; junction bases with no gene match: 7. The CDR3 reads CASTAGQGPYNEQFF. The CDR3 DNA reads TGTGCCAGCACCGCCGGACAGGGCCCCTACAATGAGCAGTTCTTC.

The CDR3 DNA is TGCGCCAGCAGCTTGGGTCGGGGGGGCCTTTACGAGCAGTACTTC. Protein sequence: CASSLGRGGLYEQYF. The V and J genes are TRBV5-1 and TRBJ2-7; 8 bases map to TRBD2. CDR1 is SGHRS, CDR2 YFSETQ, per germline. Losses at the gene ends were 0 bases for V and 4 bases for J; bases not matched to a gene: 6. CDR3 length: 15 amino acids.

V is TRBV27 and J is TRBJ2-6, with D perhaps matching TRBD1 (6 bases). There are 17 residues in the CDR3. Trimming took 1 base from V and 4 from J, leaving 14 bases between them. Germline values: CDR1 MNHEY, CDR2 SMNVEV (reference sequence). Here the CDR3 reads CASSLFVWGRGANVLTF. The CDR3 DNA is TGTGCCAGCAGTTTATTCGTCTGGGGGCGAGGGGCCAACGTCCTGACTTTC.

V usage is TRBV2 and J usage is TRBJ1-1, with no clear D. This CDR3 has 13 residues. The V end was cut by 3 bases, the J end by 4 bases, with 9 bases between. CDR1 is SNHLY, CDR2 FYNNEI, per germline. The CDR3 loop is CASSEGAGTEAFF. The CDR3 coding sequence is TGTGCCAGCAGTGAGGGAGCGGGCACTGAAGCTTTCTTT.

Note on this clone: At one end the junction does not follow the germline gene, possibly because of a read error. The chain carries TRBV2 and TRBJ1-1; TRBD1 might be the D (5 bases). Germline-derived CDR1 and CDR2 are SNHLY and FYNNEI. This CDR3 is 13 amino acids long. For the CDR3, the DNA is TGTGCCAGCAGGGAAGAGGGACTCACTGAAGCTTTCTTT. Translating gives CASREEGLTEAFF.

The V gene is TRBV4-2, the J gene TRBJ1-1; D unclear. V lost 4 bases and J lost 0, with 18 bases in between. Looked up from germline, CDR1 is LGHNA and CDR2 is YNFKEQ. CDR3 length: 17 amino acids. CDR3 residues: CASSPSDHGRMNTEAFF. The CDR3, as DNA: TGTGCCAGCAGCCCCAGCGACCATGGACGGATGAACACTGAAGCTTTCTTT.

This chain connects TRBV18 to TRBJ2-3; TRBD1 aligns across 9 bases. CDR3 length equals 16 residues. CDR1 is KGHSH and CDR2 is LQKENI in the germline V gene. The V and J ends lost 4 bases and 1 base, in that order; junction bases with no gene match: 6. The CDR3 here is CASSLGTGSRTDTQYF. CDR3 sequence (DNA): TGTGCCAGCTCACTAGGGACAGGGAGCCGCACAGATACGCAGTATTTT.

The chain joins TRBV2 to TRBJ2-1; D perhaps matches TRBD1 (6 bases). Trimming removed 3 bases at V and 2 bases at J, with 8 bases between. The germline gives CDR1 SNHLY, CDR2 FYNNEI. The CDR3 runs 14 residues. The CDR3 is CASSETGTYNEQFF. The CDR3 DNA is TGTGCCAGCAGTGAGACAGGTACCTACAATGAGCAGTTCTTC.

This clone turned up a few times. This chain connects TRBV10-3 to TRBJ2-1; D is undetermined. The CDR3 runs 13 residues. Trimming left V 1 base short and J 8 bases short, with 9 bases between. Germline V gives CDR1 ENHRY, CDR2 SYGVKD. Written as DNA, the CDR3 is TGTGCCATCAGTGAGTACCGGTTGGATGAGCAGTTCTTC. Protein sequence: CAISEYRLDEQFF.

This chain connects TRBV12-5 to TRBJ2-1; D perhaps matches TRBD1 (5 bases). V dropped 8 bases and J dropped 7 bases, with 6 bases sitting between them. CDR3 length: 10 amino acids. Per germline, CDR1 LGHNT and CDR2 FRNRAP. CDR3 DNA: TGTGCTAGTAAGGGGAATGAGCAGTTCTTC. It is translated as CASKGNEQFF.

The chain employs TRBV7-2 and TRBJ2-2, with no clear D. Germline V lookup: CDR1 SGHTA, CDR2 FQGNSA. The CDR3 has 14 amino acids. V lost 1 base and J lost 3, with 6 bases in between. In DNA form, the CDR3 reads TGTGCCAGCAGCTTAGGACGTTACACCGGGGAGCTGTTTTTT. Translating it yields CASSLGRYTGELFF.

The V gene is TRBV19, the J gene TRBJ2-3, with TRBD2 matching over 8 bases. Germline V gives CDR1 LNHDA, CDR2 SQIVND (reference sequence). This CDR3 has 16 residues. The V gene end was trimmed by 0 bases and the J gene end by 4 bases; junction bases not matched to a gene: 6. The CDR3 nucleotides read TGTGCCAGTAGTATAGATGTCGCGGGAGGTGCAGATACGCAGTATTTT. Encoded protein: CASSIDVAGGADTQYF.

This sequence joins TRBV6-6 and TRBJ1-6; TRBD1 is a possible D gene (5 bases). The V gene's germline CDR1 is MNHNY and CDR2 SVGAGI (reference sequence). This CDR3 is built from 14 residues. V was trimmed by 7 bases and J by 6 bases, leaving 13 bases between them. The chain's CDR3 is CASTTGTFNSPLHF. CDR3 nucleotide sequence: TGTGCCAGCACAACCGGGACTTTTAATTCACCCCTCCACTTT.

This clone was seen just once. The gene calls are TRBV4-1 and TRBJ2-1; tentatively, D is TRBD1 (6 bases). This CDR3 is 16 amino acids long. CDR1 is MGHRA and CDR2 is YSYEKL in the germline V gene. Trimming left V 4 bases short and J 1 base short, with 14 bases between. The CDR3 sequence: CASSRSQGVSYNEQFF. Written as DNA, the CDR3 is TGCGCCAGCAGCCGTTCACAGGGCGTATCCTACAATGAGCAGTTCTTC.

The chain is built from TRBV29-1 and TRBJ1-1, with a tentative D call TRBD1 (5 bases). Germline CDR1 SQVTM, CDR2 ANQGSEA. V was clipped by 1 base and J by 0 bases, with 12 bases between them. The CDR3 spans 15 residues. CDR3 in DNA: TGCAGCGTTGAAGCTGACAGACGAATGAACACTGAAGCTTTCTTT. It translates to CSVEADRRMNTEAFF. Based on the CDR3 plus reference TRBV29-1 and TRBJ1-1, the full variable domain is SAVISQKPSRDICQRGTSLTIQCQVDSQVTMMFWYRQQPGQSLTLIATANQGSEATYESGFVIDKFPISRPNLTFSTLTVSNMSPEDSSIYLCSVEADRRMNTEAFFGQGTRLTVV.

This chain connects TRBV24-1 to TRBJ2-3; D is perhaps TRBD1 (5 bases). The V and J ends lost 3 bases and 6 bases respectively, with 15 bases between them. Per germline, CDR1 KGHDR and CDR2 SFDVKD. CDR3 length equals 15 residues. In nucleotides, the CDR3 is TGTGCCACCAGTGATCCCGGGTCCCCAGGGGATACGCAGTATTTT. It yields the protein CATSDPGSPGDTQYF.

The genes are TRBV7-8 and TRBJ1-5; D is undetermined. CDR3 length: 16 amino acids. Per germline, CDR1 SGHVS and CDR2 FQNEAQ. Trimming pared 5 bases from V and 3 bases from J, leaving 17 bases between. The CDR3 region has the DNA TGTGCCAGCAGCCAACTAACGGGTTGGAACAATCAGCCCCAGCATTTT. Translating it yields CASSQLTGWNNQPQHF.

The chain has TRBV6-1 and TRBJ1-1; TRBD1 is a possible D gene (6 bases). The V gene lost 0 bases and the J gene lost 1 base, with 9 bases spanning the gap. CDR1 and CDR2 from the germline V gene are MNHNS and SASEGT. The CDR3 spans 15 residues. The CDR3 region has the DNA TGTGCCAGCAGTGAAGCGAAGGGGGGGAACACTGAAGCTTTCTTT. Its protein product is CASSEAKGGNTEAFF.

V is TRBV5-4 and J is TRBJ2-1; 8 bases are shared with TRBD2. V shed 3 bases, J shed 4 bases, and the junction held 3 bases outside the gene matches. CDR3 length: 14 residues. The germline V gene encodes CDR1 SGHNT and CDR2 YYREEE (reference sequence). CDR3 amino acids: CASSSGGGYNEQFF. The DNA for the CDR3 is TGTGCCAGCAGCTCGGGAGGGGGGTACAATGAGCAGTTCTTC.

This sequence joins TRBV19 and TRBJ1-1; maybe TRBD1 (5 bases). Germline values: CDR1 LNHDA, CDR2 SQIVND (reference sequence). The CDR3 extends over 14 amino acids. Trimming removed 4 bases at V and 0 bases at J, with 9 bases between. The DNA for the CDR3 is TGTGCCAGTAGTAGGGCAGGGCTGAACACTGAAGCTTTCTTT. Its protein is CASSRAGLNTEAFF.

The chain combines TRBV11-2 with TRBJ2-1; 10 bases map to TRBD2. Germline-derived CDR1 and CDR2 are SGHAT and FQNNGV. Trimming removed 5 bases from V and 5 bases from J; junction bases left unmatched: 6. The CDR3 runs 15 residues. The CDR3: CASSPSGGDHNEQFF. The CDR3 nucleotides are TGTGCCAGCAGCCCGAGCGGGGGGGACCACAATGAGCAGTTCTTC.

This chain connects TRBV6-5 to TRBJ2-7, with TRBD1 matching 7 bases. Trimming at V came to 0 bases and at J to 3 bases, leaving 2 bases not matched to a gene. The germline V gene has CDR1 MNHEY and CDR2 SVGAGI. This CDR3 has 14 amino acids. CDR3 DNA: TGTGCCAGCAGTTACTCGTGGGACAGCTACGAGCAGTACTTC. Protein sequence: CASSYSWDSYEQYF.

The chain recombines TRBV4-1 with TRBJ1-2; 7 bases are shared with TRBD1. The CDR3 is made up of 13 amino acids. With V trimmed by 3 bases and J by 6 bases, 4 bases remained unmatched. Per the germline V gene, CDR1 is MGHRA and CDR2 is YSYEKL. CDR3 amino acids: CASSQGQKDGYTF. The CDR3 DNA sequence: TGCGCCAGCAGCCAGGGACAGAAGGATGGCTACACCTTC.

In this sample, this clone turned up a few times. The rearrangement links TRBV24-1 to TRBJ2-3, with D possibly TRBD2 on 5 matching bases. The CDR3 contains 18 residues. The V end was cut by 0 bases, the J end by 1 base, with 16 bases between. Germline CDR1 reads KGHDR; CDR2 reads SFDVKD. The CDR3 spells CATSDLQPGDSGTDTQYF. The CDR3, as DNA: TGTGCCACCAGTGATTTGCAACCTGGCGATAGCGGCACAGATACGCAGTATTTT.

CDR3 in DNA: TGTGCCAGCAGTTACGACAGCGTTATATATTTT. Its translation is CASSYDSVIYF. The chain recombines TRBV6-5 with TRBJ1-3; maybe TRBD1 (5 bases). The CDR3 length is 11 residues. The V and J ends lost 2 bases and 13 bases respectively, with 9 bases between them. The germline V gene encodes CDR1 MNHEY and CDR2 SVGAGI.